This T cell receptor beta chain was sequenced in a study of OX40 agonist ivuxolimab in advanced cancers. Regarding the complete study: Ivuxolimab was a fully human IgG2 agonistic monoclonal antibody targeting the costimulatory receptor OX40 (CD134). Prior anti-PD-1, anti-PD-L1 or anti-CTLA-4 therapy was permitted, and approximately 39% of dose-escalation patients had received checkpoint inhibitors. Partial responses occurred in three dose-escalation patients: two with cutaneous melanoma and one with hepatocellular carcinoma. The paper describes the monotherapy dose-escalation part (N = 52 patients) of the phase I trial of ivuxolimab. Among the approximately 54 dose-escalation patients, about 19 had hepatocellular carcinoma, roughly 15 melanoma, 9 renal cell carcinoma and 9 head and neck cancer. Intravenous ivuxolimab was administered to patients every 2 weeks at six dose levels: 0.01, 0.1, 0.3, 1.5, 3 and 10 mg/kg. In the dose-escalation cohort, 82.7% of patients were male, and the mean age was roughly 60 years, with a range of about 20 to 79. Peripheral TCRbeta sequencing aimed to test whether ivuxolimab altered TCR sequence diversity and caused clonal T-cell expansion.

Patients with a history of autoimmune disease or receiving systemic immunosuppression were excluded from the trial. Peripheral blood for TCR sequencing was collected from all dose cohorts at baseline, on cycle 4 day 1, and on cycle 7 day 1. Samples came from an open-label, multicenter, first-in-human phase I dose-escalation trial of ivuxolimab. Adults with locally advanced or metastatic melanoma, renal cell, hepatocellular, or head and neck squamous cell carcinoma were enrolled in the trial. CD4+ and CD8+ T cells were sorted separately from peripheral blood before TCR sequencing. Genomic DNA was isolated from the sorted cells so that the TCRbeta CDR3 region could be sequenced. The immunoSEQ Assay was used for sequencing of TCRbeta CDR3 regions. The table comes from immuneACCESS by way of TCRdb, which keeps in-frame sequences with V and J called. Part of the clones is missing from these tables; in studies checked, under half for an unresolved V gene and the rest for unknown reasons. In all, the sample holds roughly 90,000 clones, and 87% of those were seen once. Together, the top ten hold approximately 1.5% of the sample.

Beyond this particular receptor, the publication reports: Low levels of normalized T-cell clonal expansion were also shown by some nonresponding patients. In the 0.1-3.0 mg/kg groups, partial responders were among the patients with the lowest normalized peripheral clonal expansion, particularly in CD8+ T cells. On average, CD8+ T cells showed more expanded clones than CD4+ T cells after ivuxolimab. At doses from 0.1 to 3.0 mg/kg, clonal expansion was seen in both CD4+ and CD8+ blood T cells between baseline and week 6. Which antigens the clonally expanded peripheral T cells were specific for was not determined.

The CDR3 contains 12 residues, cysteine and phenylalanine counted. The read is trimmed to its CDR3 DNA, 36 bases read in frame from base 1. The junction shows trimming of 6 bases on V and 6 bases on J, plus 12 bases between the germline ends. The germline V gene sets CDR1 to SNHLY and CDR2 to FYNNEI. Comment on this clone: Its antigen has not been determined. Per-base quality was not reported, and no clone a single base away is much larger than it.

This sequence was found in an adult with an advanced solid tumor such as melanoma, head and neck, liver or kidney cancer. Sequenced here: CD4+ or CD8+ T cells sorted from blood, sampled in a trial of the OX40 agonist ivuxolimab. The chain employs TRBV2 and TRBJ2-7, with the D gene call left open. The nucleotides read TGTGCCAGCAGCCAGACCCAGAGCGAGCAGTACTTC. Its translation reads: CASSQTQSEQYF.